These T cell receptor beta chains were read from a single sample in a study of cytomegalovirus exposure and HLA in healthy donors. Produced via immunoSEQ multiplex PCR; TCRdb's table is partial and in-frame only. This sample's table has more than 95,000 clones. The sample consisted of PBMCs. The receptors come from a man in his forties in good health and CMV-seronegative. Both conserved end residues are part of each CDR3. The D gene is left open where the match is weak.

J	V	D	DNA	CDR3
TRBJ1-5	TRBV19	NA	TGTGCCACCTCCAACAGGGGCAATCAGCCCCAGCATTTT	CATSNRGNQPQHF
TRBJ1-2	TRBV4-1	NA	TGCGCCAGCAGCCAAGATCTTCATGGCGGGGGAGGCTACACCTTC	CASSQDLHGGGGYTF
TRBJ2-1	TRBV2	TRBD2	TGTGCCAGCAGTGCAGGGAGCGGGGCTAACAATGAGCAGTTCTTC	CASSAGSGANNEQFF
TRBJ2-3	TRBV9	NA	TGTGCCAGCAGCGTAGTGGGGCCACCAGATACGCAGTATTTT	CASSVVGPPDTQYF
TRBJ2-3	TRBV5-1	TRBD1	TGCGCCAGCAGCTCAGGACAGGGGCCCACAGATACGCAGTATTTT	CASSSGQGPTDTQYF
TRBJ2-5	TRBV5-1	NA	TGCGCCAGCAGTTTCACAGATTTTCGTTGGGAGACCCAGTACTTC	CASSFTDFRWETQYF
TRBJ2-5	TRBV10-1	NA	TGCGCCAGCAGTGGGACGTTAGCGGAGACCCAGTACTTC	CASSGTLAETQYF
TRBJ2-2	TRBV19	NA	TGTGCCACTTCGGACTGGAACGCCGGGGAGCTGTTTTTT	CATSDWNAGELFF
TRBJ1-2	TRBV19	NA	TGTGCCAGTAGTCGGTCAGGGAACTCCCCCTATGGCTACACCTTC	CASSRSGNSPYGYTF
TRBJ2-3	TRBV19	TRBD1	TGTGCCAGTAGCCAACAGGGGTGGATCACAGATACGCAGTATTTT	CASSQQGWITDTQYF
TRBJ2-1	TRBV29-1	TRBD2	TGCAGCGCTCCGGGACTAGCGGGATATGAGCAGTTCTTC	CSAPGLAGYEQFF
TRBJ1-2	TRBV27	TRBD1	TGTGCCAGCAGTTCCGGCCGACAGGGGGCGTATGGCTACACCTTC	CASSSGRQGAYGYTF
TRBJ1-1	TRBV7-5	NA	TGTGCCAGAAGCTACCTAAGACAGAGAAACACTGAAGCTTTCTTT	CARSYLRQRNTEAFF
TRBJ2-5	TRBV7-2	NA	TGTGCCAGCAGCTTCACGAGGCCCCAAGAGACCCAGTACTTC	CASSFTRPQETQYF
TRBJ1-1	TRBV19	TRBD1	TGTGCCAGTAGTATAAACAGGGGGGACACTGAAGCTTTCTTT	CASSINRGDTEAFF
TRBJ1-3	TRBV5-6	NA	TGTGCCAGCAGCTTGGATCCAGCTGGAAACACCATATATTTT	CASSLDPAGNTIYF
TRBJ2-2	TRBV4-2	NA	TGTGCCAGCAGCCAAACTACCGGGGAGCTGTTTTTT	CASSQTTGELFF
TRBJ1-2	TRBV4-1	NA	TGCGCCAGCAGCCAAGATCGCTCGGGGGGAAGTGGCTACACCTTC	CASSQDRSGGSGYTF
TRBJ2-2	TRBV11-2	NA	TGTGCCAGCAGCTTAGATAGATTCCAGAACACCGGGGAGCTGTTTTTT	CASSLDRFQNTGELFF
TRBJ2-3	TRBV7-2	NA	TGTGCCAGCAGCTTATCAGGGGGCACAGATACGCAGTATTTT	CASSLSGGTDTQYF
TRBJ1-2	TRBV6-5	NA	TGTGCCAGCAGACCTTGGGGCCCCGATGGCTACACCTTC	CASRPWGPDGYTF
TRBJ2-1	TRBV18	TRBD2	TGTGCCAGCTCACCAAGGGTGATTAGCGGGGTAGGTTCCTACAATGAGCAGTTCTTC	CASSPRVISGVGSYNEQFF
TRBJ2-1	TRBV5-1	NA	TGCGCCAGCATTAGGGGATCACTTGAAAGGGTGAGCTCCTACAATGAGCAGTTCTTC	CASIRGSLERVSSYNEQFF
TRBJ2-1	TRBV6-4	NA	TGTGCCAGCAGCTCCGAACCGGCGGGCGGTGAGCAGTTCTTC	CASSSEPAGGEQFF
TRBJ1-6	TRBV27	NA	TGTGCCAGCAGTTTCCCGGGTTCACCCCTCCACTTT	CASSFPGSPLHF